The 12 T cell receptor beta chains reported below all come from one sample, sequenced in a study of blood T cell repertoires in COVID-19. The repertoire was sequenced with immunoSEQ multiplex PCR; TCRdb's copy has only in-frame clones and lacks some. The profile shows more than 70,000 clones, roughly 90% of them singletons. The sequenced sample was peripheral blood. These receptors were collected from an elderly woman with acute or convalescent COVID-19.

In DNA form, the CDR3 reads TGTGCTAGTGGTTCCAAACAGGGGGCCAACACTGAAGCTTTCTTT. Its protein product is CASGSKQGANTEAFF. The V call is TRBV12-5, the J call TRBJ1-1; 9 bases are a match to TRBD1. The CDR3 sequence is 15 residues long. Germline V gene sequence: CDR1 LGHNT, CDR2 FRNRAP. The junction had 5 bases not matched to a gene; V was cut back by 4 bases and J by 2 bases. The full variable domain, in which reference TRBV12-5 and TRBJ1-1 provide the parts outside the CDR3, is DARVTQTPRHKVTEMGQEVTMRCQPILGHNTVFWYRQTMMQGLELLAYFRNRAPLDDSGMPKDRFSAEMPDATLATLKIQPSEPRDSAVYFCASGSKQGANTEAFFGQGTRLTVV.

The J gene is TRBJ2-7, the V gene TRBV11-3, with a possible D match to TRBD2 (6 bases). The CDR3 loop spans 12 amino acids. Germline assignment: CDR1 SGHNT and CDR2 YENEEA. V shed 8 bases and J shed 2 bases, with 10 bases lying between them. DNA for the CDR3: TGTGCCAGCCGGGACTCGACCTACGAGCAGTACTTC. It specifies CASRDSTYEQYF.

This clone was seen just once. The V call is TRBV5-6, the J call TRBJ2-7; D possibly corresponds to TRBD1 (6 bases). This CDR3 is built from 15 residues. The V gene's germline CDR1 is SGHDT and CDR2 YYEEEE. Trimming removed 4 bases at V and 2 bases at J, with 16 bases between. The CDR3 protein is CASSGTGTKTYEQYF. DNA of the CDR3: TGTGCCAGCAGCGGGACCGGGACAAAAACCTACGAGCAGTACTTC.

A word on this clone: At the DNA level, this CDR3 is encoded by other sequences in the same sample as well. This chain uses TRBV10-3 with TRBJ2-1; 8 bases match TRBD2. The germline V gene encodes CDR1 ENHRY and CDR2 SYGVKD. The CDR3 covers 15 residues. Trimming removed 0 bases from V and 4 bases from J; junction bases left unmatched: 2. CDR3 region: CAISESGGDYNEQFF. In DNA form, the CDR3 reads TGTGCCATCAGTGAGTCCGGGGGGGATTACAATGAGCAGTTCTTC.

This sequence joins TRBV30 and TRBJ2-5, with 11 bases identical to TRBD2. The germline V gene has CDR1 GTSNPN and CDR2 SVGIG (reference sequence). The CDR3 has 15 amino acids. V shed 5 bases and J 5 bases; nucleotides not matched to a gene: 10. In DNA form, the CDR3 reads TGTGCCTGGGATCAAGGACTAGCGGGCCGGGAGACCCAGTACTTC. Translated, it gives CAWDQGLAGRETQYF. Combining the CDR3 with reference TRBV30 and TRBJ2-5 gives the whole variable domain SQTIHQWPATLVQPVGSPLSLECTVEGTSNPNLYWYRQAAGRGLQLLFYSVGIGQISSEVPQNLSASRPQDRQFILSSKKLLLSDSGFYLCAWDQGLAGRETQYFGPGTRLLVL.

The V gene is TRBV10-3, the J gene TRBJ1-4; D is unresolved. The V end was cut by 7 bases, the J end by 8 bases, with 14 bases between. Germline CDR1 reads ENHRY; CDR2 reads SYGVKD. CDR3 length: 13 residues. DNA for the CDR3: TGTGCCATCACAGTGCGGGTTGGAGAAAAACTGTTTTTT. It encodes CAITVRVGEKLFF.

About this clone itself: The junction does not match germline at one end; this may be a read error. The CDR3 here is CASSSSTGNLVSLF. CDR3 coding DNA: TGTGCCAGCAGCTCCTCGACAGGGAACCTCGTGTCTCTCTTC. The V call is TRBV6-6, the J call TRBJ1-2, with TRBD1 matching 7 bases. The CDR3 length is 14 residues. The germline CDR1 and CDR2 sequences are MNHNY and SVGAGI (reference sequence).

The chain recombines TRBV5-4 with TRBJ2-7; perhaps TRBD1 as D (6 bases). Germline CDR1 is SGHNT and CDR2 is YYREEE (reference sequence). The CDR3 sequence is 14 residues long. V gave up 4 bases and J gave up 0 bases, with 11 bases separating them. CDR3 sequence reads: CASSPDSYSYEQYF. CDR3 bases: TGTGCCAGCAGCCCGGACAGTTACTCCTACGAGCAGTACTTC.

The gene calls are TRBV20-1 and TRBJ2-5; 8 bases line up with TRBD2. J was trimmed by 5 bases and V by 3 bases; bases with no gene match: 11. The CDR3 contains 15 residues. Germline V gene lookup returns CDR1 DFQATT and CDR2 SNEGSKA (reference sequence). CDR3 protein: CSASPTGGAGETQYF. The CDR3 nucleotides are TGCAGTGCTAGTCCGACCGGGGGGGCTGGCGAGACCCAGTACTTC.

About this clone: Compared with germline, one end of the junction differs, possibly owing to a read error. The chain couples TRBV5-1 to TRBJ2-1; D gene unclear. The CDR3 loop spans 17 amino acids. Germline CDR1 is SGHRS and CDR2 is YFSETQ. CDR3 in DNA: TGCGCCAGCAGCTCCCGACAAGTCGCCCCCTCCCACAATGAGCAGTTCTTC. This codes for CASSSRQVAPSHNEQFF.

The rearrangement links TRBV20-1 to TRBJ2-5, with D possibly being TRBD2 (5 bases). CDR3 length equals 11 residues. CDR1 DFQATT and CDR2 SNEGSKA come from the germline V gene (reference sequence). V was trimmed by 6 bases and J by 3 bases, leaving 8 bases between them. The CDR3 loop is CSAQRKETQYF. The CDR3 nucleotides are TGCAGTGCCCAGCGGAAAGAGACCCAGTACTTC.

This clone appeared once. The CDR3 spells CASNKPQKTGETQYF. The CDR3 nucleotides read TGTGCCAGCAACAAACCCCAAAAGACTGGGGAGACCCAGTACTTC. The gene calls are TRBV28 and TRBJ2-5; no definite D call. V lost 7 bases to trimming and J lost 5 bases, with 20 bases between them. The CDR3 contains 15 residues. The germline CDR1 and CDR2 sequences are MDHEN and SYDVKM.